The clone carrying this T cell receptor (beta chain) was seen a few times. The sample comes from a study of T cells in Graves' hyperthyroidism and ophthalmopathy. CDR1 is SGHVS, CDR2 FQNEAQ, per germline. The CDR3 has 14 residues. The V end lost 0 bases, the J end lost 3 bases, and 9 bases lay between the germline ends. There were TCR beta CDR3 regions amplified from RNA transcripts. First-round RT-PCR targeting the TCR CDR3 was performed with the HTBI primer set. TCRdb redid the calling of the multiplex PCR reads with MiXCR, one entry per CDR3 protein. This table has hundreds of thousands of distinct CDR3 sequences, approximately 15% appearing once.

This receptor was identified in a woman aged 18-30 years with Graves' hyperthyroidism. What was sequenced was blood. The chain is built from TRBV7-8 and TRBJ2-7, with D hard to call. CDR3 coding DNA: TGTGCCAGCAGCTTAGCGCAGCACGGCTACGAGCAGTACTTC. This translates into CASSLAQHGYEQYF.